This record concerns one TCR beta chain sequence. It has no known antigen specificity. Base quality data are lacking; no much larger clone is found one base away. This entry is derived from a study of cytotoxic CD8 clonotypes in ibrutinib-treated CLL (dated by TCRdb to the early 2020s). At the level of the whole study: The cohort had eleven to twelve relapsed/refractory and approximately 14 treatment-naive patients; 17 to 18 were IGHV unmutated. Longitudinal samples were available for about 30% of the 86 trial participants. Partial responses were observed in some 24 patients and complete responses in 2; after a median follow-up of 68 months, remission was maintained in approximately 14 patients and progression was observed in some twelve. Samples averaged roughly 260,000 productive templates and 80,000 to 100,000 productive rearrangements. Patients were still on ibrutinib when every remission and progressive disease sample was collected. Response samples were taken after a median of approximately 12 months on treatment, ranging from about 6 to 40 months. Cryopreserved peripheral blood mononuclear cells were obtained before treatment, at response, and at either sustained remission or disease progression.

The time point label, as the study defines it: 12 months on ibrutinib. Approximately 2 micrograms of genomic DNA were extracted from cryopreserved PBMCs for TCR beta library preparation. Longitudinal blood samples from CLL patients on ibrutinib monotherapy were analyzed using high-throughput TCR beta sequencing. The patients took part in an open-label, single-center phase 2 trial of ibrutinib monotherapy. Overall results and qualifications from the work: Sampling times were not matched between patients in sustained remission and patients whose disease was progressing, and lymph node repertoires were not examined. Clonality rose at ibrutinib response, remained stable during sustained remission, and dropped back toward baseline at progression. Baseline clonality was found to be higher than that of age-matched healthy donors and was strongly correlated with circulating CD8+ T-cell counts. Public clonotypes were rare and either contracted or stayed stable during treatment, and the rise in clonality at ibrutinib response reflected the expansion of private clonotypes.

Measured from the cysteine to the phenylalanine, the CDR3 is 16 residues long. Only CDR3 DNA remains: 48 bases, in frame from the first base. V is pared back by 4 bases and J by 2 bases, with 17 bases lying between the germline termini. In the germline V gene, CDR1 corresponds to SGHDT and CDR2 to YYEEEE. Each clonotype received, on average, about 10x coverage in deep resolution sequencing performed on a MiSeq, where the target depth lay between 1 in 1 million and 1 in 200,000 T cells. The immunoSEQ hsTCRB Kit was used to generate TCR beta libraries. The original methods were these. The data were analyzed with ImmunoSEQ Analyzer and ImmunoSEQ Data Assistant, and V, D and J gene assignments followed IMGT definitions. Clonality, which ranges from 0 to 1, was calculated as one minus the normalized Shannon entropy of productive rearrangement frequencies. Only overrepresented clonotypes making up at least 0.05% of each patient's repertoire were included in the public clonotype analysis. Thirteen age-matched healthy donor repertoires from immuneACCESS served as clonality controls. The table was pulled from immuneACCESS by TCRdb, which kept in-frame rearrangements only. Such tables lose some clones; where checked, under half of the loss comes from unresolved V genes, and the rest has no known cause. V, J and clone size are taken as reported in that table, and D and trimming were inferred from the DNA itself. The sample contains 130,000 to 150,000 clones, around three quarters of them found a single time. Clones ranked in the top ten supply about 13% of the sample.

This chain is built from TRBV5-6 and TRBJ2-3; the D gene is possibly TRBD2, with 5 bases matching. The sequenced sample was PBMCs, obtained after 12 months of ibrutinib treatment. The sequence was collected from a human donor with chronic lymphocytic leukemia. CDR3 loop: CASSPSTTGITDTQYF. The nucleotide sequence is given as TGTGCCAGCAGCCCTTCCACAACGGGGATCACAGATACGCAGTATTTT.